This TCR beta chain derives from a study of blood T cells in healthy people across ages (dated by TCRdb to the mid-2010s). The study in broad terms: In model experiments, template switching captured about one uniquely barcoded TCR beta cDNA molecule for every two T cells. The donors were divided into four age groups: young (average 16 years), middle-aged (over 35), aged (roughly 60) and long-lived (approximately 74). To track age-related changes in TCR beta repertoire diversity, the study relied on deep sequencing normalized with unique cDNA molecular identifiers. Donors of different ages were randomly distributed across sequencing lanes to avoid experimental bias. Two additional independent replicas of 1 million unique cDNA reads from the same blood draw were analyzed for two donors (one aged 18 to 30 and one aged 80 or older). General findings and caveats noted by the study authors: Total diversity estimates from one million sequenced T cells were considered lower bounds and underestimates. Because the CMV infection status of the donors was unknown, age-related changes in expanded clonotypes may potentially have been confounded. Conclusive comparison of naive and antigen-experienced compartments was prevented by the profiling of bulk unsorted PBMCs. The percentage of naive T cells measured by flow cytometry correlated strongly with observed TCR beta diversity. As age increased, observed TCR beta diversity per million T cells dropped in a roughly linear way, and a significant reduction was already evident by age 40. Compared with the aged group, more naive CD4+ T cells, fewer expanded clones and increased TCR diversity were shown by the long-lived group, suggesting age selection.

The CDR3 holds 14 amino acids from the cysteine to the phenylalanine. Only the CDR3 part of the read is kept: 42 bases, read in frame from the first base. Trimming takes 1 base from V and 5 bases from J, and the germline ends sit 9 bases apart. In the case of this clonotype: Its antigen is not yet known. No much larger clone exists at a distance of one base, and base qualities are not known.

The approximately 40 donors, aged about 6 to 95 years, were systemically healthy Caucasian individuals from Russia. About 10 milliliters of peripheral blood were drawn from each donor into EDTA-treated Vacutainer tubes. Ficoll-Paque density-gradient centrifugation was used to isolate PBMCs, with at least 6.5 million obtained per sample. Trizol reagent was used to extract total RNA from the PBMCs, yielding at least 5.5 micrograms per sample. For every donor, flow cytometry on a PBMC aliquot measured the percentage of naive CD45RAhigh/CD27high T cells. Library method: 5' RACE. The sequencer was an Illumina HiSeq 2500. A second roughly 7 to 12 cycle PCR used a sample-barcoded 5' primer and a J-beta primer mix. A unique molecular identifier was introduced onto each TCR beta cDNA molecule by a template-switch 5' adaptor carrying 12 random nucleotides. At least 2.5 million CDR3-containing paired-end reads were obtained from each sample. All of the RNA was converted into first-strand cDNA using the Mint cDNA synthesis kit, with a TRBC-specific oligonucleotide serving as the primer. After uracil-DNA glycosylase treatment, a first 18-cycle PCR used universal primers M1SS and BC2_uni_R on all cDNA. Per the original workflow: Normalization of each sample was performed by random selection of 1 million high-quality reads, each carrying a distinct molecular identifier. Instead of being binned into consensus sequences, reads with shared molecular identifiers were discarded. MiTCR, run with a Q25 quality threshold and the strictest error-elimination algorithm, handled CDR3 identification, clonotype clustering and error correction. A nonparametric unseen species model using Euler transformation provided a lower-bound estimate of total TCR beta diversity. In-frame beta chains were kept once TCRdb had trimmed the public reads at Q25 with fastp and called clones with MiXCR. Rows matching on CDR3 protein sequence are summarized as one entry with the most common DNA and genes. The V and J calls and clone size come from TCRdb's table, not from the authors' own analysis. The sample contains about 1.4 million distinct CDR3 sequences, 59% of them found a single time. The top ten clonotypes cover approximately 7% of the sample.

This sequence uses TRBV12-3 or TRBV12-4 and TRBJ2-1, and TRBD1 may be the D gene, going by 5 matching bases. The receptor's source is a man in his late teens or twenties in good health. What was sequenced was blood. CDR3 region: CASSLGGLDNEQFF. In nucleotide form, the sequence is TGTGCCAGCAGTTTAGGGGGCCTGGACAATGAGCAGTTCTTC.